This TCR beta chain was sequenced during a study of blood T cells in healthy people across ages. Study-level points and caveats: Donor CMV status was unknown, possibly confounding expanded clonotype changes.

CDR3 length: 14 residues. Concerning this clonotype itself: What it binds is not known. Mismatch with germline at one junction end may stem from a read error.

Primers used in a second PCR of roughly 6 to 12 cycles were a sample-barcoded 5' primer and a J-beta primer mix. TCRdb passed the 5' RACE reads through MiXCR, listing each CDR3 protein once. The table includes some 930,000 distinct CDR3 sequences, about 29% detected once. These same data were also listed under a study on T cells of mothers and their children. That report adds: Thymic selection molds TCR recombination output in a comparable way in related and unrelated pairs.

The chain joins TRBV12-3 or TRBV12-4 to TRBJ2-4, with no clear D. The source of this sequence is a woman aged 40 to 50 in good health. Sequences were obtained from blood. The CDR3 here is CASSSSVQPNVQYF. The CDR3 bases are TGTGCCAGCAGTTCCTCGGTGCAGCCAAACGTTCAGTACTTC.